The rows below give T cell receptor beta chains drawn from one sample of a study of identical twins. A single record per CDR3 protein comes from TCRdb applying MiXCR to the 5' RACE reads. The sample shows a few hundred thousand distinct CDR3 sequences, around a sixth of them seen only once. The sequencing input was naive T cells sorted from blood. Receptors were obtained from a man aged 45-65 years in good health. CDR3s include the opening cysteine and the closing phenylalanine or tryptophan. D genes are given only for firm matches. The size of a clone is reported for some rows only, either as once, few or many, or as a class for expanded clones.

len,j_gene,abundance,d_gene,v_gene,CDR3nt,CDR3aa
15,TRBJ2-7,-,-,TRBV9,TGTGCCAGCAGCGTAGGCGGGAACCCGAGGGGCGAGCAGTACTTC,CASSVGGNPRGEQYF
15,TRBJ1-5,many,-,TRBV20-1,TGCAGTGCTAGAGAGTTGGGGATCGGCAATCAGCCCCAGCATTTT,CSARELGIGNQPQHF
13,TRBJ2-1,many,-,TRBV5-1,TGCGCCAGCAGCTTGGGACTCCACAATGAGCAGTTCTTC,CASSLGLHNEQFF
13,TRBJ2-5,few,TRBD2,TRBV7-8,TGTGCCAGCAGCTCCGGGACTAAAGAGACCCAGTACTTC,CASSSGTKETQYF
15,TRBJ2-1,-,TRBD2,TRBV12-3/TRBV12-4,TGTGCCAGCAGAGATCAGCGGGGGGACTACAATGAGCAGTTCTTC,CASRDQRGDYNEQFF
13,TRBJ2-1,few,-,TRBV27,TGTGCCAGCAGCCACCCCCAGGGAAATGAGCAGTTCTTC,CASSHPQGNEQFF
16,TRBJ2-7,many,TRBD1,TRBV20-1,TGCAGTGCTTCACAGGGGATCCTAAACTTCGGCTACGAGCAGTACTTC,CSASQGILNFGYEQYF
16,TRBJ1-2,few,TRBD1,TRBV20-1,TGCAGTGCTAGCTCAAACATGGGACAGGGAGGAGAGGGCTACACCTTC,CSASSNMGQGGEGYTF
15,TRBJ2-7,many,TRBD2,TRBV5-1,TGCGCCAGCAGCTCGATCAGCGGGAACTCCTACGAGCAGTACTTC,CASSSISGNSYEQYF
12,TRBJ1-5,many,-,TRBV15,TGTGCCACCCGACAGGGCAATCAGCCCCAGCATTTT,CATRQGNQPQHF
14,TRBJ2-1,few,-,TRBV7-2,TGTGCCAGCAGCTTATCGGGCAAGTCGGATGAGCAGTTCTTC,CASSLSGKSDEQFF
15,TRBJ2-3,few,-,TRBV7-2,TGTGCCAGCAGCTTCGGGGGCGGGATCACAGATACGCAGTATTTT,CASSFGGGITDTQYF
14,TRBJ1-2,few,TRBD1,TRBV5-1,TGCGCCAGCAGCGTCGGGACAGCTAACTATGGCTACACCTTC,CASSVGTANYGYTF
15,TRBJ2-5,-,-,TRBV4-3,TGCGCCAGCAGCCAAGATATGGACGAGCAAGAGACCCAGTACTTC,CASSQDMDEQETQYF
16,TRBJ2-7,many,TRBD1,TRBV7-2,TGTGCCAGCAGCTTAAGGACCGGGACAGGCTCCTACGAGCAGTACTTC,CASSLRTGTGSYEQYF
14,TRBJ2-7,-,-,TRBV20-1,TGCAGTGCTAGGGGCCTCGGCAGGGGCTACGAGCAGTACTTC,CSARGLGRGYEQYF